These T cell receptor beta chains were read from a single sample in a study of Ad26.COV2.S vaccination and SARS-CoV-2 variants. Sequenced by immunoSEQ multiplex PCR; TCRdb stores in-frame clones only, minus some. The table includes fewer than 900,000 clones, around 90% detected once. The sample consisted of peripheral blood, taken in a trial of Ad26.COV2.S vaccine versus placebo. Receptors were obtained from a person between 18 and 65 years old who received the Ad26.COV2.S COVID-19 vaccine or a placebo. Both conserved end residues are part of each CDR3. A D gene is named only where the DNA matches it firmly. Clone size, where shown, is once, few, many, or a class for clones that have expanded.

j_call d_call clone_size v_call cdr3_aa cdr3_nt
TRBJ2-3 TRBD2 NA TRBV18 CASSATSADTQYF TGTGCCAGCTCAGCGACTAGCGCAGATACGCAGTATTTT
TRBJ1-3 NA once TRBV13 CASSFRDHSGNTIYF TGTGCCAGCAGCTTCCGGGACCACTCTGGAAACACCATATATTTT
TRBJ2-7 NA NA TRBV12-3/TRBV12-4 CASSLGVGQYF TGTGCCAGCAGTTTGGGGGTCGGGCAGTACTTC
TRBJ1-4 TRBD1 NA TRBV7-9 CASSFDRGFSTNEKLFF TGTGCCAGCAGCTTTGACAGGGGGTTTAGTACTAATGAAAAACTGTTTTTT
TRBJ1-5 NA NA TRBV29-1 CSARSQPNQPQHF TGCAGCGCGCGATCGCAGCCAAATCAGCCCCAGCATTTT
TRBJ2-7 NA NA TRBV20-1 CSASVPLEQYF TGCAGTGCTAGTGTCCCCCTGGAGCAGTACTTC
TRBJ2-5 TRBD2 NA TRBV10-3 CAIRTSEQETQYF TGTGCCATCAGGACTAGCGAACAAGAGACCCAGTACTTC
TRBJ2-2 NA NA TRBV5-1 CASSLTAGVNTGELFF TGCGCCAGCAGCCTCACCGCAGGAGTGAACACCGGGGAGCTGTTTTTT
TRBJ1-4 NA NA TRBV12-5 CASGLESGVNEKLFF TGTGCTAGTGGTTTAGAGTCAGGAGTCAATGAAAAACTGTTTTTT
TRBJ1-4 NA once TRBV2 CASSRGERGEKLFF TGTGCCAGCAGCCGCGGTGAGAGAGGTGAAAAACTGTTTTTT
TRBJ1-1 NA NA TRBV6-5 CASSYAGHTEAFF TGTGCCAGCAGTTACGCAGGGCACACTGAAGCTTTCTTT
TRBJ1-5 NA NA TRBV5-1 CASSFEGNSNQPQHF TGCGCCAGCAGCTTCGAAGGGAACAGCAATCAGCCCCAGCATTTT
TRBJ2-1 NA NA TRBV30 CAWSVSNEQFF TGTGCCTGGAGTGTAAGCAATGAGCAGTTCTTC
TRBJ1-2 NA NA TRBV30 CAWSATLEGDYGYTF TGTGCCTGGAGTGCCACGCTGGAGGGGGACTATGGCTACACCTTC
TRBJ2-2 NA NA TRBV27 CASSSDRTNTGELFF TGTGCCAGCAGTTCGGACAGAACAAACACCGGGGAGCTGTTTTTT
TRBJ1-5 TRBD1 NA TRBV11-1 CASSSGGGQPQHF TGTGCCAGCAGCTCAGGGGGTGGTCAGCCCCAGCATTTT
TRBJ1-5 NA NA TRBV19 CASSIGHPNQPQHF TGTGCCAGTAGTATCGGACACCCAAATCAGCCCCAGCATTTT
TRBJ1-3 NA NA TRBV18 CASSLGQHPSGNTIYF TGTGCCAGCTCACTCGGACAGCATCCGTCTGGAAACACCATATATTTT
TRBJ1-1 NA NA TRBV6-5 CASSYGGGRANTEAFF TGTGCCAGCAGTTACGGGGGCGGCAGGGCCAACACTGAAGCTTTCTTT
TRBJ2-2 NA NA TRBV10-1 CASSEVNTGELFF TGCGCCAGCAGTGAGGTCAACACCGGGGAGCTGTTTTTT
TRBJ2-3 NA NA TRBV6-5 CASSRADTQYF TGTGCCAGCAGCCGGGCAGATACGCAGTATTTT
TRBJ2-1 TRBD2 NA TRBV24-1 CATSDPWSGSNEQFF TGTGCCACCAGTGACCCCTGGAGCGGGAGCAATGAGCAGTTCTTC
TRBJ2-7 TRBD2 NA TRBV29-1 CSVDPGTSGREQYF TGCAGCGTTGATCCCGGGACTAGCGGAAGAGAGCAGTACTTC
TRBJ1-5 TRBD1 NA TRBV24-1 CATSDPGQPSQPQHF TGTGCCACCAGTGACCCGGGACAGCCTTCCCAGCCCCAGCATTTT
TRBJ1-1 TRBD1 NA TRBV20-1 CSGDRGREAFF TGCAGTGGTGACAGGGGCAGGGAAGCTTTCTTT
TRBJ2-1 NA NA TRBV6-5 CASSGQYNEQFF TGTGCCAGCAGCGGACAGTACAATGAGCAGTTCTTC
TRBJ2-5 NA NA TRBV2 CASSVMTGQETQYF TGTGCCAGCAGTGTAATGACGGGCCAAGAGACCCAGTACTTC